The 6 T cell receptor beta chains below all came from one sample that was sequenced in a study of T-cell reconstitution after alpha-beta-depleted transplantation in children. Preparation of the TCRbeta library involved a method that used unique molecular identifiers. MiXCR, applied by TCRdb to the PCR reads, yields one record per CDR3 protein. The sample carries over 200,000 distinct CDR3 sequences, approximately 8.4% recorded once. The source was PBMCs, mostly from graft donor cells, collected 360 days after TCRalphabeta/CD19-depleted stem cell transplant. The receptors come from a male patient aged 2-15 years who had a stem cell transplant for acute myeloid leukemia, so the T cells may come from the graft donor.

This clonotype has at least ten counts. The chain joins TRBV29-1 to TRBJ2-5; 9 bases fit TRBD2. CDR1 and CDR2 (germline): SQVTM, ANQGSEA. This CDR3 is 11 amino acids long. The ends lost 3 bases at V and 7 bases at J; junction bases unmatched: 0. This CDR3 is CSVEGLATQYF. The CDR3 bases are TGCAGCGTTGAGGGACTAGCGACCCAGTACTTC.

J is TRBJ2-7 and V is TRBV6-2 or TRBV6-3; the D gene is possibly TRBD1 (5 bases). The CDR3 runs to 14 residues. Germline loops: CDR1 MNHEY, CDR2 SVGEGT. V was pared by 1 base and J by 3 bases, with 10 bases between. The DNA of the CDR3 is TGTGCCAGCAGTTACTGGGGCTACCTCTACGAGCAGTACTTC. Translation gives CASSYWGYLYEQYF.

V gene TRBV2 combines with J gene TRBJ2-3; TRBD2 matches at 13 bases. CDR3 length: 15 residues. The V segment lost 6 bases and the J segment 1 base; nucleotides outside the gene matches: 1. Germline-derived CDR1 and CDR2 are SNHLY and FYNNEI. Written as DNA, the CDR3 is TGTGCCAGCAGAACTAGCGGGGGGGGCACAGATACGCAGTATTTT. Encoded protein: CASRTSGGGTDTQYF.

The table lists this clonotype with many counts. The rearrangement links TRBV6-5 to TRBJ2-3; TRBD1 matches 12 bases. Trimming removed 2 bases from V and 6 bases from J; junction bases left unmatched: 3. Germline loops: CDR1 MNHEY, CDR2 SVGAGI. The CDR3 runs to 15 residues. The CDR3 bases are TGTGCCAGCAGTTACGGGACAGGGGGCAGGGATACGCAGTATTTT. Amino acid sequence: CASSYGTGGRDTQYF.

There are a few counts of this clonotype. The chain is built from TRBV11-1 and TRBJ2-7; D perhaps matches TRBD2 (6 bases). This CDR3 is built from 18 residues. Between the trimmed V and J ends, which lost 6 bases and 6 bases, there was a span of 30 bases. CDR1 is SGHAT, CDR2 FQDESV, per germline (reference sequence). The CDR3 reads CASSSTSLSPLFLGEQYF. The CDR3 DNA sequence: TGTGCCAGCAGTTCGACTAGTCTCTCACCCCTCTTTCTAGGCGAGCAGTACTTC.

This clonotype has a count of ten or more. The rearrangement joins TRBV12-3 or TRBV12-4 to TRBJ1-1; 8 bases are a match to TRBD1. V shed 3 bases, J shed 1 base, and the junction held 4 bases outside the gene matches. The CDR3 runs 15 residues. CDR3 amino acids: CASSFPGGRNTEAFF. The CDR3 DNA follows: TGTGCCAGCAGTTTCCCAGGGGGCAGGAACACTGAAGCTTTCTTT.